A few counts support the clone carrying this TCR beta chain. Its antigen is undetermined. The V and J ends lost 2 bases and 3 bases, in that order; junction bases with no gene match: 10. CDR3 size: 17 residues. Germline-derived CDR1 and CDR2 are SGHRS and YFSETQ. These data originate in a study of cytomegalovirus exposure and HLA in healthy donors. The study's findings and limits: 150 or so TCR beta chains were listed as cytomegalovirus-associated.

Produced via immunoSEQ multiplex PCR; TCRdb's table is partial and in-frame only. Altogether about 110,000 clones are present, roughly 87% being singletons, with the ten largest covering about 1.9%. This chain links TRBV5-1 with TRBJ1-4; the match to TRBD1 covers 7 bases. Sequencing was performed on PBMCs. This TCR was recovered from a woman aged 18-29 years in good health and CMV-seronegative. DNA for the CDR3: TGCGCCAGCAGCTTATCGACAGGGTCTTATTCTAATGAAAAACTGTTTTTT. This gives the protein CASSLSTGSYSNEKLFF. Using reference TRBV5-1 and TRBJ1-4 for the parts outside the CDR3, the full variable domain is KAGVTQTPRYLIKTRGQQVTLSCSPISGHRSVSWYQQTPGQGLQFLFEYFSETQRNKGNFPGRFSGRQFSNSRSEMNVSTLELGDSALYLCASSLSTGSYSNEKLFFGSGTQLSVL.